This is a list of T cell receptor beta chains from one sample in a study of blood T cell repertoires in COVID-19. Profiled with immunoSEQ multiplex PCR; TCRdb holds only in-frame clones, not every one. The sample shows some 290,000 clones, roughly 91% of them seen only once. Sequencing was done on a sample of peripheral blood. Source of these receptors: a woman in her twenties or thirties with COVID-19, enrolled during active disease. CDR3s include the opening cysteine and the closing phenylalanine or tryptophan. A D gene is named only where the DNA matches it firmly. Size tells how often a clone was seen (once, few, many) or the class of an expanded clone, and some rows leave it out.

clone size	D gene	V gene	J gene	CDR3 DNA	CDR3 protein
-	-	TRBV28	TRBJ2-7	TGTGCCAGCAGTACACCCCCCGGGCAGGGAAACGAGCAGTACTTC	CASSTPPGQGNEQYF
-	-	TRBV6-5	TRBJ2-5	TGTGCCAGCAGTCCCGGGGGTCGGGAGACCCAGTACTTC	CASSPGGRETQYF
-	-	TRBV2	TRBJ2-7	TGTGCCAGCAAAGGACAAACCTACGAGCAGTACTTC	CASKGQTYEQYF
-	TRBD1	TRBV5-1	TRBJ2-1	TGCGCCAGCAGCTTGGTAGGGACAGCGTTCAATGAGCAGTTCTTC	CASSLVGTAFNEQFF
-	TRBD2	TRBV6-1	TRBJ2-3	TGTGCCAGCAGTGGGGAGCGGGGGGGACGCACAGATACGCAGTATTTT	CASSGERGGRTDTQYF
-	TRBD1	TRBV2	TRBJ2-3	TGTGCCAGGGGGACAGGGGCTAGCACAGATACGCAGTATTTT	CARGTGASTDTQYF
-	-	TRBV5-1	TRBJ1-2	TGCGCCAGCAGCGGAAAATCTGGGGGCTCTAACTATGGCTACACCTTC	CASSGKSGGSNYGYTF
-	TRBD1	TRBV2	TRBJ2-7	TGTGCCAGCAGTGACCCACAGGGGGCGCGGGGGAGTTACGAGCAGTACTTC	CASSDPQGARGSYEQYF
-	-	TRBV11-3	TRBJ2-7	TGTGCCAGCAGCTTACACGGGGAGAGATACGAGCAGTACTTC	CASSLHGERYEQYF
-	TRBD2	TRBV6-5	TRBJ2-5	TGTGCCAGCAGTAGGCTGGCGGGGGGGCGAGAGACCCAGTACTTC	CASSRLAGGRETQYF
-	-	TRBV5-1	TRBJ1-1	TGCGCCAGCAGCGAACAGGGGAACACTGAAGCTTTCTTT	CASSEQGNTEAFF
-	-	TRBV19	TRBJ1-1	TGTGCCAGTAGTACAGGACACTCGAACACTGAAGCTTTCTTT	CASSTGHSNTEAFF
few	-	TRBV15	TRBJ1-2	TGTGCCACCAGCAGATATACAGGGACCTATGGCTACACCTTC	CATSRYTGTYGYTF
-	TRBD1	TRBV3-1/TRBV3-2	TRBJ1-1	TGTGCCAGCAGCCCGACAGGGGGACTGCTCACTGAAGCTTTCTTT	CASSPTGGLLTEAFF
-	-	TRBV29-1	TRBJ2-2	TGCAGCGTTGAACCAGGGTACCGGACCGGGGAGCTGTTTTTT	CSVEPGYRTGELFF
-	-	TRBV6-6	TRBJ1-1	TGTGCCAGCAGTTACTGGGAGGGGAACACTGAAGCTTTCTTT	CASSYWEGNTEAFF
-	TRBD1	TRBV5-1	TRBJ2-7	TGCGCCAGCAGCTTTAACGGACAGGGCTACGAGCAGTACTTC	CASSFNGQGYEQYF
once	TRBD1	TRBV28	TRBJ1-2	TGTGCCAGCAGTTTCACAGGGGGCTTCGACTATGGCTACACCTTC	CASSFTGGFDYGYTF
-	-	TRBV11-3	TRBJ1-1	TGTGCCAGCAGCGGAGGTATCCCTAACACTGAAGCTTTCTTT	CASSGGIPNTEAFF
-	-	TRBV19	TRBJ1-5	TGTGCCAGTAGGCCAGGTAATCAGCCCCAGCATTTT	CASRPGNQPQHF
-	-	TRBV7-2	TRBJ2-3	TGTGCCAGCAGCTTAGGAGGTCCCGGGGGGCCGGGCACAGATACGCAGTATTTT	CASSLGGPGGPGTDTQYF
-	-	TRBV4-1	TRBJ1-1	TGCGCCAGCAGCCAAGAAGGTCGGGGGGTGGGCACTGAAGCTTTCTTT	CASSQEGRGVGTEAFF
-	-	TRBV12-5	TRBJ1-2	TGTGCTAGTGGTTTGGAGACAGGCGCCTATGGCTACACCTTC	CASGLETGAYGYTF
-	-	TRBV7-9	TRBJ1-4	TGTGCCAGCAGCTTAACAAGTGCAACTAATGAAAAACTGTTTTTT	CASSLTSATNEKLFF
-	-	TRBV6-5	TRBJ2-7	TGTGCCAGCAGTTACGAGGTGGGGGCGACATCCGAGCAGTACTTC	CASSYEVGATSEQYF
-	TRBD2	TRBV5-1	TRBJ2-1	TGCGCCAGCATGCGGACTAGCGGAAACAATGAGCAGTTCTTC	CASMRTSGNNEQFF
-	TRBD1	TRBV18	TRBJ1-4	TGTGCCAGCTCACCACCGGCGGGGACAGGGAATGAAAAACTGTTTTTT	CASSPPAGTGNEKLFF
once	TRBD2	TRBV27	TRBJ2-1	TGTGCCAGCAGTTTAGGGGGGGCCTACAATGAGCAGTTCTTC	CASSLGGAYNEQFF
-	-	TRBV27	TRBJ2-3	TGTGCCAGCAGTCCCCGGGACTTCACAGATACGCAGTATTTT	CASSPRDFTDTQYF
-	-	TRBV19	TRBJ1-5	TGTGCCAGTACCCCCGGGACACGGCATCAGCCCCAGCATTTT	CASTPGTRHQPQHF
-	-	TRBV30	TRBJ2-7	TGTGCCTGGAGTGTACTAAACAGGGCCTACGAGCAGTACTTC	CAWSVLNRAYEQYF
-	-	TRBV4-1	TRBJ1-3	TGCGCCAGCAGCCTGGGGGGGTACGGAAACACCATATATTTT	CASSLGGYGNTIYF
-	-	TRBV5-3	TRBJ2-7	TGTGCCAGAAGCTTGGATTGCGGGGCCCCCTACGAGCAGTACTTC	CARSLDCGAPYEQYF
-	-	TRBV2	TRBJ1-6	TGTGCCAGCGCGGGGACGAGCTCCTATAATTCACCCCTCCACTTT	CASAGTSSYNSPLHF
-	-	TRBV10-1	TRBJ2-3	TGCGCCAGCAGCCAACTCGCGGAGCAACGCACAGATACGCAGTATTTT	CASSQLAEQRTDTQYF
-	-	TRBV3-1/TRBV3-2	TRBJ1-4	TGTGCCAGCAGCCATTTTCACCAGGCGGGGGAAAAACTGTTTTTT	CASSHFHQAGEKLFF
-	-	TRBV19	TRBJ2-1	TGTGCCAGTAGTCCAGGGGCTAACAATGAGCAGTTCTTC	CASSPGANNEQFF
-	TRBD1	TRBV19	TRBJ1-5	TGTGCCAGTAGTGCCTGGGGGACAGGGGTACTGCCCCAGCATTTT	CASSAWGTGVLPQHF
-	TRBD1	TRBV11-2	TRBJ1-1	TGTGCCAGCAGCTTAATGGTCGGAGGGGGCTCCAGTGCTTTCTTT	CASSLMVGGGSSAFF
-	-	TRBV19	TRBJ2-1	TGTGCCAGTACCATGGGGCAGAGCTCCTACAATGAGCAGTTCTTC	CASTMGQSSYNEQFF
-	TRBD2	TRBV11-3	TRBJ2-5	TGTGCCAGCAGCTCCGGGACTAGCGGGGGGGAAGAGACCCAGTACTTC	CASSSGTSGGEETQYF
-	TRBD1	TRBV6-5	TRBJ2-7	TGTGCCACCGAACCCCGGGACAGACCCTACGAGCAGTACTTC	CATEPRDRPYEQYF
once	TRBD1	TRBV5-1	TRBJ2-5	TGCGCCAGCAGAACGACAGGGACCCCGGAGACCCAGTACTTC	CASRTTGTPETQYF
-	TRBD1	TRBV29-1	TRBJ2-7	TGCAGCGTCGTCCCAGACAGGGCCTTAGAGGAGCAGTACTTC	CSVVPDRALEEQYF
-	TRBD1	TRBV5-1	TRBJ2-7	TGCGCCAGCAGCTTGCTTCAGGGGGCAGGATACGAGCAGTACTTC	CASSLLQGAGYEQYF
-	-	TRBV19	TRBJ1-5	TGTGCCAGTAGTATAGGAGTCCATAGCAATCAGCCCCAGCATTTT	CASSIGVHSNQPQHF
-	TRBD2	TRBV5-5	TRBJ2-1	TGTGCCAGCAGCTTGGTCGGGGGGGATTACAATGAGCAGTTCTTC	CASSLVGGDYNEQFF